Given below is one TCR beta chain in context. One end of the junction is discordant with germline, which a read error may explain. The sample is drawn from a study of blood T cell repertoires in COVID-19. Study summary: PBMCs, B-cell-depleted T cells, or T cells were the source of the cDNA or gDNA that made up the material.

The CDR3 spans 15 residues. Germline assignment: CDR1 MNHNS and CDR2 SASEGT. In the authors' methods: Amplified reference gene primers provided the basis for estimating nucleated cell counts. Only in-frame clones appear in the TCRdb table, and some are missing; sequencing was by immunoSEQ multiplex PCR. V and J calls and clone size are as listed in that table; D and trimming were resolved from the DNA. The table lists around 500,000 clones, 70% to 90% of them singletons. This TCR derives from a human donor in a cohort sampled during active COVID-19. Sequencing used peripheral blood. The chain couples TRBV6-1 to TRBJ1-2; D is unclear. The CDR3 loop reads CASREGPRGSDGYTF. The CDR3 DNA is TGTGCCAGCAGAGAAGGCCCACGTGGGAGCGATGGCTACACCTTC.